This T cell receptor (beta chain) was identified in a study of cytomegalovirus exposure and HLA in healthy donors. Study context: Falling in the Caucasian-associated ancestry cluster were less than 85% of under 450 genotyped donors.

The study's findings and limits: When analyzed later, a missense DCLRE1C variant was found to be linked to TCR beta V- and J-gene trimming.

Amplification used 60 Vbeta primers and 13 Jbeta primers. Sequencing used immunoSEQ multiplex PCR; TCRdb keeps in-frame clones, though not all of them. Here the sample spans some 160,000 clones, more than 65% being singletons. Of note for this clone: Its matching antigen is unknown. The junction differs from germline at one of its ends, possibly a read error.

Germline CDR1 is MNHGY and CDR2 is SAAAGT. CDR3 length equals 18 residues. The sequenced material came from PBMCs. The rearrangement links TRBV6-8 to TRBJ2-6, with TRBD1 as a possible D gene (7 bases). This sequence originates from a woman aged 45 to 65 in good health and CMV-seronegative. CDR3 sequence: CDRCLTGRNNSGANVLTF. In DNA form, the CDR3 reads TGCGACCGCTGTTTGACAGGGAGGAATAACTCTGGGGCCAACGTCCTGACTTTC.